This T cell receptor (beta chain) was sequenced for a study of blood T cell repertoires in COVID-19. Study-wide background: PBMCs, B-cell-depleted T cells, or T cells provided the cDNA or gDNA that made up the material.

This CDR3 contains 16 residues. The germline CDR1 and CDR2 sequences are SGHRS and YFSETQ. Trimming shortened V by 3 bases and J by 4 bases, and 19 bases separated the two germline ends. Sequencing was performed with immunoSEQ multiplex PCR; in TCRdb, only in-frame clones are kept and a portion is missing. Here the sample spans approximately 37,000 clones, 80% to 95% being singletons. Sample: peripheral blood. This chain connects TRBV5-1 to TRBJ1-1; a possible D gene is TRBD1 (6 bases). The source of this sequence is a woman over 75 with acute or convalescent COVID-19. The CDR3: CASSWDQQGGSTEAFF. The CDR3 nucleotides are TGCGCCAGCAGCTGGGACCAACAGGGAGGGAGCACTGAAGCTTTCTTT.